The 2 T cell receptor beta chains reported below all come from one sample, sequenced in a study. TCRdb ran MiXCR on the RT-PCR reads and lists one entry per CDR3 protein. This repertoire shows about 700,000 distinct CDR3 sequences, 13% to 15% found once; its top ten account for 3.6%. Sequencing was carried out using memory CD4+ T cells from blood. These receptors were taken from a female donor in good health, serving as a healthy control.

This clonotype came up many times. The chain uses TRBV27 and TRBJ1-1; no reliable D call. Germline lookup yields CDR1 MNHEY and CDR2 SMNVEV (reference sequence). Trimming stripped 5 bases from V and 4 bases from J, with 11 bases between. This CDR3 region has 13 residues. This CDR3 reads CASSPRPVTEAFF. The CDR3 DNA is TGTGCCAGCAGTCCTCGGCCCGTCACTGAAGCTTTCTTT.

This clonotype appeared many times. The rearrangement links TRBV6-2 or TRBV6-3 to TRBJ1-1; D uncertain. The CDR3 has 13 residues. V lost 5 bases to trimming and J lost 0 bases, with 7 bases between them. Germline-derived CDR1 and CDR2 are MNHEY and SVGEGT. In DNA form, the CDR3 reads TGTGCCAGCAGTCAATGGGTGAACACTGAAGCTTTCTTT. It is translated as CASSQWVNTEAFF.